This T cell receptor (beta chain) is drawn from a study of T cells in Graves' hyperthyroidism and ophthalmopathy. This clonotype was recorded at least ten times. Its antigen is unidentified. Amplification yielded TCR beta CDR3 regions, with RNA transcripts as the source. Primed by the HTBI set, a first-round RT-PCR was run on the TCR CDR3. TCRdb used MiXCR to reprocess the multiplex PCR reads, holding one entry per CDR3 protein. There are fewer than 500,000 distinct CDR3 sequences in the sample; roughly 14% occur only once, and around 13% lies in the top ten. Diagnoses used clinical symptoms, serum thyroxine and TRAb, thyroid ultrasound and orbital computed tomography. Fresh peripheral blood, roughly 9.8 ml of it, supplied the PBMCs. Findings and caveats of the study: Ophthalmopathy was separated from stable hyperthyroidism by a 13 V-J model.

V lost 6 bases to trimming and J lost 6 bases, with 18 bases between them. The CDR3 has 14 residues. The germline V gene has CDR1 SGHAT and CDR2 FQDESV (reference sequence). This chain connects TRBV11-1 to TRBJ2-7; the D gene is possibly TRBD2 (6 bases). Sequenced: blood. The origin of this receptor is a man younger than 35 with Graves' ophthalmopathy. In nucleotides, the CDR3 is TGTGCCAGCAGGACTACTGACGGGAGCTCCGAGCAGTACTTC. It codes for CASRTTDGSSEQYF.